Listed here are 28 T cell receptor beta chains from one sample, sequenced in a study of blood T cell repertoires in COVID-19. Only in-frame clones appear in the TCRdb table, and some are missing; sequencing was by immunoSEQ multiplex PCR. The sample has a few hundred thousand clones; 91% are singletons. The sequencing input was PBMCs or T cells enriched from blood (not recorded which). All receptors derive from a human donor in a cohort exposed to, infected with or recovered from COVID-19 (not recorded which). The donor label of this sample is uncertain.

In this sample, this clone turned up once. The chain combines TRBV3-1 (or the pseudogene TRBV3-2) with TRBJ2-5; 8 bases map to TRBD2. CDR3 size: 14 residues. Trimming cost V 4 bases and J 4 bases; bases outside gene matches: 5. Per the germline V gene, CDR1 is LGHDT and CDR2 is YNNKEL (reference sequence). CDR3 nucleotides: TGTGCCAGCAGCCCAGTTAGCGGGGCAGAGACCCAGTACTTC. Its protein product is CASSPVSGAETQYF.

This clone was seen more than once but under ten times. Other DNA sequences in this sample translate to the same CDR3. In DNA form, the CDR3 reads TGCGCCAGCAGTGCTGACAGGGGGTCCTACGAGCAGTACTTC. Translation gives CASSADRGSYEQYF. The chain couples TRBV10-1 to TRBJ2-7; TRBD1 matches 9 bases. The germline V gene encodes CDR1 WNHNN and CDR2 SYGVQD (reference sequence). The J segment lost 1 base and the V segment lost 4 bases, leaving 2 bases of the junction unmatched. The CDR3 spans 14 residues.

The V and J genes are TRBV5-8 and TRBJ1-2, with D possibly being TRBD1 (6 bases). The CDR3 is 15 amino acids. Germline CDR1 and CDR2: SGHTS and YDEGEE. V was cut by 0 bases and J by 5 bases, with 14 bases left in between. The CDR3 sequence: CASSLVPGQQYGYTF. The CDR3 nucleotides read TGTGCCAGCAGCTTGGTCCCCGGACAGCAATATGGCTACACCTTC.

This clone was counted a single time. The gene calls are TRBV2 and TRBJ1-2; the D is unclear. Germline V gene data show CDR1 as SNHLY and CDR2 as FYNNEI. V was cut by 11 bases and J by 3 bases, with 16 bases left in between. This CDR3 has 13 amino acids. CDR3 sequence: CAVVERLDYGYTF. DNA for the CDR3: TGTGCCGTCGTTGAGAGGCTTGACTATGGCTACACCTTC.

This CDR3 is CASSLGVGAGDTQYF. CDR3 nucleotides: TGTGCCAGCAGCTTGGGGGTTGGGGCTGGAGATACGCAGTATTTT. The chain has TRBV5-6 and TRBJ2-3; tentatively, D is TRBD1 (5 bases). This CDR3 has 15 amino acids. Trimming removed 0 bases at V and 5 bases at J, with 13 bases between. Germline V gene lookup returns CDR1 SGHDT and CDR2 YYEEEE.

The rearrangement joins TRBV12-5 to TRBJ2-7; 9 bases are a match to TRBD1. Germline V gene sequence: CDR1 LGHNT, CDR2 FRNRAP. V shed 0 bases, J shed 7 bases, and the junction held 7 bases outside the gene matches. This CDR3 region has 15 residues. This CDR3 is CASGLVGQGRQEQYF. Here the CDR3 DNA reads TGTGCTAGTGGTTTGGTCGGACAGGGGAGACAAGAGCAGTACTTC.

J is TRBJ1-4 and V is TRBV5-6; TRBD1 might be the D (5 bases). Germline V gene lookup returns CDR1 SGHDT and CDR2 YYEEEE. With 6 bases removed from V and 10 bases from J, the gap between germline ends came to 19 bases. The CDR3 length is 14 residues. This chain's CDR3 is CASTTKGEGIKLFF. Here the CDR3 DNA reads TGTGCCAGCACTACCAAAGGGGAGGGGATAAAACTGTTTTTT.

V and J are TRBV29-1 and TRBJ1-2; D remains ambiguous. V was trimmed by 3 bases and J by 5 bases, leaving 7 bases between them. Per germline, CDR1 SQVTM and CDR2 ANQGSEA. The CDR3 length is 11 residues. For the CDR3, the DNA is TGCAGCGTTGATGAGTCGTATGGCTACACCTTC. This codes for CSVDESYGYTF.

CDR3 sequence reads: CASSELGANSPLHF. CDR3 DNA sequence: TGTGCCAGCAGTGAATTGGGGGCTAATTCACCCCTCCACTTT. The chain combines TRBV25-1 with TRBJ1-6; a weak D match, TRBD1 (6 bases). This CDR3 has 14 amino acids. Trimming removed 1 base from V and 6 bases from J, with 7 bases in between. Looked up from germline, CDR1 is MGHDK and CDR2 is SYGVNS.

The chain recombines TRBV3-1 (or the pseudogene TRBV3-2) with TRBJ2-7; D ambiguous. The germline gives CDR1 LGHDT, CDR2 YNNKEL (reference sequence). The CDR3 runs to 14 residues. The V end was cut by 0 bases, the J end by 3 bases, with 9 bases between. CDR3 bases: TGTGCCAGCAGCCAAGATGAACAATTCTACGAGCAGTACTTC. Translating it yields CASSQDEQFYEQYF.

The chain's CDR3 is CALADQGTGELFF. The CDR3 DNA follows: TGTGCCCTAGCCGACCAGGGGACCGGGGAGCTGTTTTTT. This chain joins TRBV7-9 and TRBJ2-2, with D possibly TRBD1 on 6 matching bases. Trimming left V 11 bases short and J 5 bases short, with 15 bases between. The CDR3 loop spans 13 amino acids. Germline V gene data show CDR1 as SEHNR and CDR2 as FQNEAQ (reference sequence).

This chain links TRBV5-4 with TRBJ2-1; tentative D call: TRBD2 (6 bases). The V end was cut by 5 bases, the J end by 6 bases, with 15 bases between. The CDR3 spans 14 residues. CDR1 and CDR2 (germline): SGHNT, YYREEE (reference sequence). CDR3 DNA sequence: TGTGCCAGCAGACGGCTCGGGACTCCCAATGAGCAGTTCTTC. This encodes CASRRLGTPNEQFF. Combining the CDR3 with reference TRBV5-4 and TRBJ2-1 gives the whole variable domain ETGVTQSPTHLIKTRGQQVTLRCSSQSGHNTVSWYQQALGQGPQFIFQYYREEENGRGNFPPRFSGLQFPNYSSELNVNALELDDSALYLCASRRLGTPNEQFFGPGTRLTVL.

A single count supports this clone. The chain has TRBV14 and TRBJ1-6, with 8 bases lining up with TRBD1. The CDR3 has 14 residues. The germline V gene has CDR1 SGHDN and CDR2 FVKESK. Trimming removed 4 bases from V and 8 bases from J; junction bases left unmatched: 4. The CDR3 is CASSRSDRDSPLHF. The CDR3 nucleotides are TGTGCCAGCAGCCGATCGGACAGGGATTCACCCCTCCACTTT.

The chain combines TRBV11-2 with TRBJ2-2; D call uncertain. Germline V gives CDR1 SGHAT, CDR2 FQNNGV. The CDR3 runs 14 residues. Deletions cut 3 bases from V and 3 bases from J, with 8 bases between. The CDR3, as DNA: TGTGCCAGCAGCTTTCTCCGGGACACCGGGGAGCTGTTTTTT. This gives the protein CASSFLRDTGELFF.

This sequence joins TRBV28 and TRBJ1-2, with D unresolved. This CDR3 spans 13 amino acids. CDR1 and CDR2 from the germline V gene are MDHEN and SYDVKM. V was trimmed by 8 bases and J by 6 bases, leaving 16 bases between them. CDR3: CASRLWGGDGYTF. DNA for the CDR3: TGTGCCAGCCGTCTCTGGGGAGGTGATGGCTACACCTTC.

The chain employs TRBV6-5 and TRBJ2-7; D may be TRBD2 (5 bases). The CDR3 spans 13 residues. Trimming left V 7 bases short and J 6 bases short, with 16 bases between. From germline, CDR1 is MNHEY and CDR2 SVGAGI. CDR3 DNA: TGTGCCAGCACCTCGTCCGGCGGGCTCGAGCAGTACTTC. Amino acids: CASTSSGGLEQYF.

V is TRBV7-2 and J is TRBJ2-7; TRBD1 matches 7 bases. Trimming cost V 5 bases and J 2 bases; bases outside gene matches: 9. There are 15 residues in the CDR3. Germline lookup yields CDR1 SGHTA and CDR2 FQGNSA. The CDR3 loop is CASSPDRAFTYEQYF. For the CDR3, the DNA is TGTGCCAGCAGCCCCGACAGGGCGTTCACCTACGAGCAGTACTTC.

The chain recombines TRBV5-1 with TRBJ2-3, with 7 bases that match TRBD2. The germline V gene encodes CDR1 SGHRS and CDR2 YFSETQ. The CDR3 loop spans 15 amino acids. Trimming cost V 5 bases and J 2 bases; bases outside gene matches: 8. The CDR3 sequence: CASRTLADITDTQYF. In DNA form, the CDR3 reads TGCGCCAGCAGAACTCTAGCGGACATCACAGATACGCAGTATTTT.

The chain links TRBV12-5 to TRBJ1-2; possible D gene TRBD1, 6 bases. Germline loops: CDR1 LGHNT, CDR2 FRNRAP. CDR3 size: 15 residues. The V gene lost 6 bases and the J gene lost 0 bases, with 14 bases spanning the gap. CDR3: CASGVPQGSNYGYTF. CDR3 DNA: TGTGCTAGTGGGGTCCCACAGGGCTCTAACTATGGCTACACCTTC.

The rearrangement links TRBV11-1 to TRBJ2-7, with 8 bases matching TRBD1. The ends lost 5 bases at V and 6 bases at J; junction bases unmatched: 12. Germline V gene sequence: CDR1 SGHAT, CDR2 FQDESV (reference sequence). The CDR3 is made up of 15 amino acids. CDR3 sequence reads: CASSPRTGQIGEQYF. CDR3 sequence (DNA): TGTGCCAGCAGCCCCCGGACAGGGCAAATTGGCGAGCAGTACTTC.

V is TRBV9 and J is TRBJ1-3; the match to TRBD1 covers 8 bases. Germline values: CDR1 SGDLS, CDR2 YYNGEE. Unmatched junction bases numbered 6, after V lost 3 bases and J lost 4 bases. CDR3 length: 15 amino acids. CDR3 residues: CASSGAGGDGNTIYF. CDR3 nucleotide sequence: TGTGCCAGCAGCGGCGCAGGGGGCGACGGAAACACCATATATTTT.

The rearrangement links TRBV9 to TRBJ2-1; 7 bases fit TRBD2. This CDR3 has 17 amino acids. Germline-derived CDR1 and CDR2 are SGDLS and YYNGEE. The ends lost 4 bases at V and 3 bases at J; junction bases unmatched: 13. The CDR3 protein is CASSLNPLAEFYNEQFF. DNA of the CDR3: TGTGCCAGCAGCCTAAATCCCCTAGCGGAATTCTACAATGAGCAGTTCTTC.

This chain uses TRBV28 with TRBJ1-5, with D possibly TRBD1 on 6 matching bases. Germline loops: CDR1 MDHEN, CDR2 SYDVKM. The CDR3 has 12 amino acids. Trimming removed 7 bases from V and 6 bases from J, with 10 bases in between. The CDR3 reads CASTGVSQPQHF. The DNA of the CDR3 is TGTGCCAGCACAGGGGTGAGTCAGCCCCAGCATTTT.

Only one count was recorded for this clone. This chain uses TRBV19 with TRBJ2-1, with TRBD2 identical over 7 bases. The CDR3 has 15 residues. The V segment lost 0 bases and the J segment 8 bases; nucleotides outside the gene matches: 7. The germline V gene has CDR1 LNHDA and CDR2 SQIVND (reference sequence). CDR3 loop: CASSIDPGGYYEQFF. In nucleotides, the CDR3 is TGTGCCAGTAGTATAGACCCGGGGGGTTACTATGAGCAGTTCTTC.

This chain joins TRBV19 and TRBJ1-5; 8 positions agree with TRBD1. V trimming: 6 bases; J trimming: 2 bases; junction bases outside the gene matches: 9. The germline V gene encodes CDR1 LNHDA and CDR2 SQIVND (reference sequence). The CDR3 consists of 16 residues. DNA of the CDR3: TGTGCCAGTAGCACACAGGGGGGATATGGCAATCAGCCCCAGCATTTT. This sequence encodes CASSTQGGYGNQPQHF.

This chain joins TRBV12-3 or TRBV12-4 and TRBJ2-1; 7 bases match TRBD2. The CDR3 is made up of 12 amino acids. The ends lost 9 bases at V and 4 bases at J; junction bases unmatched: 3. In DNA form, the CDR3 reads TGTGCCAGTCCCGGGGGGTACAATGAGCAGTTCTTC. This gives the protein CASPGGYNEQFF.

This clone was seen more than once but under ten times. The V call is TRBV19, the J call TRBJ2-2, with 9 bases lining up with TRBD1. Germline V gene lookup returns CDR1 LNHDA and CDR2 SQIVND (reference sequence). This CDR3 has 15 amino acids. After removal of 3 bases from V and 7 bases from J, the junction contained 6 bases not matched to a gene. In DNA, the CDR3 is TGTGCCAGTAGTATCGGGACAGGGAGCATCGGGGAGCTGTTTTTT. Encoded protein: CASSIGTGSIGELFF.

The CDR3 coding sequence is TGTGCCACCCAACCGGACAGCTGGAATGAAAAACTGTTTTTT. It specifies CATQPDSWNEKLFF. The gene calls are TRBV6-5 and TRBJ1-4; tentative D call: TRBD1 (6 bases). The CDR3 spans 14 residues. The V end was cut by 10 bases, the J end by 5 bases, with 17 bases between. Germline V gives CDR1 MNHEY, CDR2 SVGAGI.